This TCR beta chain was sequenced in a study of blood T cell repertoires in COVID-19. Study-level background: Nucleic acid was either cDNA or gDNA, and it came from T cells, B-cell-depleted T cells, or PBMCs.

Original processing notes: Reference gene primer amplification gave nucleated cell count estimates. Here immunoSEQ multiplex PCR was the method, and the copy in TCRdb shows in-frame clones only, minus some. V, J and clone size are those of that table, while D and trimming were read from the DNA. The table lists almost 300,000 clones, around nine tenths of them singletons. Trimming took off 0 bases at V and 15 bases at J, with 16 bases between the two ends. Germline assignment: CDR1 SGHRS and CDR2 YFSETQ. The CDR3 has 13 residues. Followed over time, Seattle patients had been enrolled while infection was active.

Material: peripheral blood. This sequence joins TRBV5-1 and TRBJ2-1; D gene uncertain. This clonotype was sampled from a woman aged 25 to 39 with COVID-19, enrolled during active disease. In DNA, the CDR3 is TGCGCCAGCAGCTTGGCGGAGTATACTATCAGGTTCTTC. It yields the protein CASSLAEYTIRFF.